These T cell receptor beta chains were read from a single sample in a study of shared clonotypes between healthy human individuals. Libraries were prepared by immunoSEQ multiplex PCR; TCRdb keeps only in-frame clonotypes and omits some of them. The table has a few million clones, 85% to 95% seen once. Sequencing used naive CD4+ T cells from PBMCs. Receptor source: a man younger than 35 in good health. Some clones in this sample may be carry-over from other donors' samples. The CDR3 runs from the conserved cysteine through the conserved F or W. A D gene is named only where the DNA matches it firmly. Clone size is stated in some rows and not others, as once, few, many or a class when expanded.

D gene | J gene | clone size | V gene | CDR3 DNA | CDR3 protein
. | TRBJ2-1 | . | TRBV20-1 | TGCAGTGCTAGAGATAGGCGTGAGCAGTTCTTC | CSARDRREQFF
TRBD2 | TRBJ2-1 | . | TRBV6-6 | TGTGCCAGCAGGTCGGTCTTGGCGGGAGGATACAATGAGCAGTTCTTC | CASRSVLAGGYNEQFF
. | TRBJ1-5 | . | TRBV7-2 | TGTGCCAGCAGCTTTATTACGGTAAATCAGCCCCAGCATTTT | CASSFITVNQPQHF
. | TRBJ2-7 | . | TRBV5-5 | TGTGCCAGCAGCCTTATGGGAGACGAGCAGTACTTC | CASSLMGDEQYF
TRBD1 | TRBJ2-7 | . | TRBV7-3 | TGTGCCAGCAGCACCTCCGGGACAGGGAGGGGTATAGGGAGGGAGCAGTACTTC | CASSTSGTGRGIGREQYF
TRBD2 | TRBJ2-7 | . | TRBV29-1 | TGCAGCGTTGAAGGGTTGAGCGGGGTCTACGAGCAGTACTTC | CSVEGLSGVYEQYF
TRBD2 | TRBJ2-7 | . | TRBV5-4 | TGTGCCAGCAGCTTGGCGTCCGGGACTAGCGCTTGGGAGCAGTACTTC | CASSLASGTSAWEQYF
. | TRBJ1-2 | . | TRBV5-6 | TGTGCCAGCATCCCCCTGGGGGCTGGAGTTGTCTATGGCTACACCTTC | CASIPLGAGVVYGYTF
TRBD1 | TRBJ1-5 | . | TRBV19 | TGTGCCAGTAGTCCTCGGGACAGGGGTTCATGGCCCCAGCATTTT | CASSPRDRGSWPQHF
. | TRBJ1-1 | few | TRBV7-9 | TGTGCCAGCAGCCAATATGGGACCCTGACTGAAGCTTTCTTT | CASSQYGTLTEAFF
. | TRBJ2-3 | . | TRBV1 | TGCACCAGCAGCCAAGATCCCCTAGCGGGAGATTGGACAGATACGCAGTATTTT | CTSSQDPLAGDWTDTQYF
. | TRBJ2-5 | once | TRBV9 | TGTGCCAGCAGCCCTGCAGGCGGAGAGACCCAGTACTTC | CASSPAGGETQYF
. | TRBJ2-7 | . | TRBV15 | TGTGCCACCAGCAGAGCCGCTTGGGGGAGCGGGTACGAGCAGTACTTC | CATSRAAWGSGYEQYF
. | TRBJ2-5 | . | TRBV7-2 | TGTGCCAGCAGCTTACGAGGGGGGACACAAGAGACCCAGTACTTC | CASSLRGGTQETQYF
. | TRBJ1-3 | . | TRBV19 | TGTGCCAGTAGTATCATCGCTCCCAACACCATATATTTT | CASSIIAPNTIYF
TRBD1 | TRBJ2-2 | . | TRBV5-6 | TGTGCCAGCAGCACCGGACAGGGCGGCACCGGGGAGCTGTTTTTT | CASSTGQGGTGELFF
TRBD1 | TRBJ2-6 | . | TRBV7-9 | TGTGCCAGCAGCTGGGAACCCGGGACAGGGGACTCTGGGGCCAACGTCCTGACTTTC | CASSWEPGTGDSGANVLTF
TRBD1 | TRBJ2-7 | . | TRBV7-2 | TGTGCCAGCACACGGGACAGAATTTCCTCCTACGAGCAGTACTTC | CASTRDRISSYEQYF
. | TRBJ2-7 | . | TRBV7-2 | TGTGCCAGCAGCTTAGTACTACAGATAGTATCCGACTACGAGCAGTACTTC | CASSLVLQIVSDYEQYF
TRBD1 | TRBJ1-2 | . | TRBV9 | TGTGCCAGCAGCGGAGGACAGGCCAATGGCTACACCTTC | CASSGGQANGYTF
. | TRBJ1-2 | . | TRBV6-1 | TGTGCCAGCAGTGATCAGTCTAACTATGGCTACACCTTC | CASSDQSNYGYTF
. | TRBJ2-5 | . | TRBV7-3 | TGTGCCAGCAGCGCACAACTGCGGGGCCAAGAGACCCAGTACTTC | CASSAQLRGQETQYF
. | TRBJ2-7 | . | TRBV27 | TGTGCCAGCACCCACCCGGGACCACCCTACGAGCAGTACTTC | CASTHPGPPYEQYF
TRBD1 | TRBJ1-4 | . | TRBV27 | TGTGCCAGCAGTTTCTCGTGGACAGGGACTGCAACTAATGAAAAACTGTTTTTT | CASSFSWTGTATNEKLFF
. | TRBJ1-2 | . | TRBV5-4 | TGTGCCAGCAGCATTCCGGGACGGATCTATGGCTACACCTTC | CASSIPGRIYGYTF
. | TRBJ1-1 | . | TRBV4-2 | TGTGCCAGCAGCCAAGATCAAAGTGGTGGGGAAGCTTTCTTT | CASSQDQSGGEAFF
. | TRBJ2-5 | . | TRBV7-8 | TGTGCCAGCAGCTCCACCGTGGGGAGTGGGGAGACCCAGTACTTC | CASSSTVGSGETQYF
. | TRBJ2-1 | . | TRBV29-1 | TGCAGCGTTGGACTACTGAATGAGCAGTTCTTC | CSVGLLNEQFF
. | TRBJ2-1 | . | TRBV4-1 | TGCGCCAGCAGCCAAGGAGACCAGTACAATGAGCAGTTCTTC | CASSQGDQYNEQFF
TRBD2 | TRBJ2-2 | . | TRBV19 | TGTGCCAGTCGCGGGAGGGCCCTACCCCCCGGGGAGCTGTTTTTT | CASRGRALPPGELFF
. | TRBJ1-2 | . | TRBV28 | TGTGCCAGCAGCTCCGGACAGAAAAATGGCTACACCTTC | CASSSGQKNGYTF
. | TRBJ1-4 | . | TRBV2 | TGTGCCAACAGCTGGGGGGCGGGCGAAAAACTGTTTTTT | CANSWGAGEKLFF
. | TRBJ1-3 | . | TRBV6-1 | TGTGCCGGTCGTACTAGCTCTGGAAACACCATATATTTT | CAGRTSSGNTIYF
. | TRBJ1-1 | once | TRBV6-5 | TGTGCCAGCAGTTTTCAGGGTTTAGTGAACACTGAAGCTTTCTTT | CASSFQGLVNTEAFF
TRBD1 | TRBJ1-5 | . | TRBV29-1 | TGCAGCGTCGTAGACAGGGGCGAGGATCAGCCCCAGCATTTT | CSVVDRGEDQPQHF